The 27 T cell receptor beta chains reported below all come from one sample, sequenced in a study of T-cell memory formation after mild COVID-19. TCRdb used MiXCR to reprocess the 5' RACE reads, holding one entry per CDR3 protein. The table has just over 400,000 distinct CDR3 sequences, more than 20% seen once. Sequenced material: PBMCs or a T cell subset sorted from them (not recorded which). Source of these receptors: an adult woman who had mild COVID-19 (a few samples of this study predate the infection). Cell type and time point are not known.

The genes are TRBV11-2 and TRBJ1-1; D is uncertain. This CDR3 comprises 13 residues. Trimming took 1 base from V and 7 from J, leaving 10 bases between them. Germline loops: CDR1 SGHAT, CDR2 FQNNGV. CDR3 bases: TGTGCCAGCAGCTTAGGGCCGGGGTTTGAAGCTTTCTTT. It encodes CASSLGPGFEAFF. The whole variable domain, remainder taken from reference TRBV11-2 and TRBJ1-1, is EAGVAQSPRYKIIEKRQSVAFWCNPISGHATLYWYQQILGQGPKLLIQFQNNGVVDDSQLPKDRFSAERLKGVDSTLKIQPAKLEDSAVYLCASSLGPGFEAFFGQGTRLTVV.

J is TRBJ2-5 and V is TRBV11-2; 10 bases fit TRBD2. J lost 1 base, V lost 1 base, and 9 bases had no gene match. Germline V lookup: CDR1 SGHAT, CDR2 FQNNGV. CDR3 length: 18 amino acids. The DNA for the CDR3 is TGTGCCAGCAGCTTAGCCGGGGCAGCGGGAGGGCGCCAAGAGACCCAGTACTTC. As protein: CASSLAGAAGGRQETQYF.

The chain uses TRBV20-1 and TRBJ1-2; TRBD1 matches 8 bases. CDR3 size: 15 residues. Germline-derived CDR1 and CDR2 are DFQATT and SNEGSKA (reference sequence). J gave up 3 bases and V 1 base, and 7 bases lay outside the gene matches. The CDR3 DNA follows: TGCAGTGCTAGAGGAGGGTGGGGACAGGACTATGGCTACACCTTC. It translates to CSARGGWGQDYGYTF.

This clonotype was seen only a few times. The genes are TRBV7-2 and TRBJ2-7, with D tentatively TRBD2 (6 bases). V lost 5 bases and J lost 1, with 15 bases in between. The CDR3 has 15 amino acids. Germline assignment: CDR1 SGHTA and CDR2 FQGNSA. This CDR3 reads CASSPGRGESYEQYF. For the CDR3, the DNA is TGTGCCAGCAGCCCCGGGCGGGGAGAATCCTACGAGCAGTACTTC.

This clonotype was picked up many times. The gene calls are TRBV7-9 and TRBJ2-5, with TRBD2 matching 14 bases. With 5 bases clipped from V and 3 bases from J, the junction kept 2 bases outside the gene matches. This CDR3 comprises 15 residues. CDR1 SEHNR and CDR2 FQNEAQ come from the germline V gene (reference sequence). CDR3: CASSPGLAGEETQYF. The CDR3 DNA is TGTGCCAGCAGCCCGGGACTAGCGGGAGAAGAGACCCAGTACTTC.

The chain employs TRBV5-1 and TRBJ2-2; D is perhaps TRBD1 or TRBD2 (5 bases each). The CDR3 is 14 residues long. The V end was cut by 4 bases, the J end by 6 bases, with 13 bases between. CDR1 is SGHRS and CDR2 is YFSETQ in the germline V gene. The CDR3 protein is CASSDRGVSGELFF. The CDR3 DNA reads TGCGCCAGCAGCGACCGAGGGGTTTCCGGGGAGCTGTTTTTT.

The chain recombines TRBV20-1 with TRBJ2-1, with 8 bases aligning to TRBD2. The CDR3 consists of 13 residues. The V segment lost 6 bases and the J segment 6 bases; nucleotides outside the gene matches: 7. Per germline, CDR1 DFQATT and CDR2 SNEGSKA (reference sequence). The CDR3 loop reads CSAGSGGPNEQFF. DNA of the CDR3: TGCAGTGCCGGGAGCGGGGGACCCAATGAGCAGTTCTTC.

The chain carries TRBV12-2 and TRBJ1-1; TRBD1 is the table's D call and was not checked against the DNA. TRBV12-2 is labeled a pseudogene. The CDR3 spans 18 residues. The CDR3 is CASRLVSMWDRVNTEAFF. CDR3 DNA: TGTGCAAGTCGCTTAGTTTCTATGTGGGACAGGGTGAACACTGAAGCTTTCTTT.

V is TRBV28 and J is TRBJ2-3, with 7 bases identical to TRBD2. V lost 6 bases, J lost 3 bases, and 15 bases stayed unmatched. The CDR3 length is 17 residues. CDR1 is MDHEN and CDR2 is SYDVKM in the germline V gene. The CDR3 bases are TGTGCCAGCAGGCCGCCAGTACTAGCGCCACAAACAGATACGCAGTATTTT. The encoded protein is CASRPPVLAPQTDTQYF.

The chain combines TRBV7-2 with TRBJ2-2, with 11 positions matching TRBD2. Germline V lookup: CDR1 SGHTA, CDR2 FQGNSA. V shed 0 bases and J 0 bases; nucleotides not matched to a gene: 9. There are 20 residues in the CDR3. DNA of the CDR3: TGTGCCAGCAGCTTAGCGGCACTGGGACTAGCGGAGGCGAACACCGGGGAGCTGTTTTTT. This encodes CASSLAALGLAEANTGELFF.

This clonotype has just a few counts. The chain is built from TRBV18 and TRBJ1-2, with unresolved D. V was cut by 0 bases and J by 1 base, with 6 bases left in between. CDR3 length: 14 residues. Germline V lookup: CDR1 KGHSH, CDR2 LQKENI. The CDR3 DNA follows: TGTGCCAGCTCACCACCTCCCCTTAACTATGGCTACACCTTC. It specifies CASSPPPLNYGYTF.

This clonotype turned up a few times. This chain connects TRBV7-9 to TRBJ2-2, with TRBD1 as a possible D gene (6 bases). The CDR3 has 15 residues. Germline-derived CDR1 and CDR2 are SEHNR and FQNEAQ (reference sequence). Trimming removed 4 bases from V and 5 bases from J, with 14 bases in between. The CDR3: CASSSLRGWTGELFF. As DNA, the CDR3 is TGTGCCAGCAGCTCCCTCAGGGGCTGGACCGGGGAGCTGTTTTTT.

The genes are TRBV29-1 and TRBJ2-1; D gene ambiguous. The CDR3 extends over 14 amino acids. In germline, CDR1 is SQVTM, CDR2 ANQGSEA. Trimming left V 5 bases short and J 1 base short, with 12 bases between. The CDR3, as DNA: TGCAGCGTTCTCTTAGAAATTTCCTACAATGAGCAGTTCTTC. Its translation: CSVLLEISYNEQFF.

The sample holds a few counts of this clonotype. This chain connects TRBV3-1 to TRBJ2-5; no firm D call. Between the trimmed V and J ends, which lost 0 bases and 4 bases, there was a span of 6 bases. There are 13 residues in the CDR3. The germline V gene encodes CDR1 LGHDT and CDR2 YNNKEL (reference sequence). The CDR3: CASSQDPGETQYF. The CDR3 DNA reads TGTGCCAGCAGCCAAGATCCTGGAGAGACCCAGTACTTC.

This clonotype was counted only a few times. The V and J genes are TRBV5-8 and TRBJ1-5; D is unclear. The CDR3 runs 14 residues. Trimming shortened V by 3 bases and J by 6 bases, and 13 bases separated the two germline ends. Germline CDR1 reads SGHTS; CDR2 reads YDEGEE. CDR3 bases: TGTGCCAGCAGCTGGCGAATTAATGGTCAGCCCCAGCATTTT. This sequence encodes CASSWRINGQPQHF.

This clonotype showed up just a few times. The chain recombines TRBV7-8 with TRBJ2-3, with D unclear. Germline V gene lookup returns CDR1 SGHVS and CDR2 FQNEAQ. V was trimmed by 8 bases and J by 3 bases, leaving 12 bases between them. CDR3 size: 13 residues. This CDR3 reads CASENFLTDTQYF. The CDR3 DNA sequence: TGTGCCAGCGAGAACTTCCTTACAGATACGCAGTATTTT.

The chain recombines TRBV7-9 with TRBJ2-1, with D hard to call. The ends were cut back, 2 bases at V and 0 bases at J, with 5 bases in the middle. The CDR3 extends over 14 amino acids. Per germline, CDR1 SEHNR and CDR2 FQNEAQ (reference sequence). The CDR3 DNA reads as TGTGCCAGCAGCTTAATGGGCTCCTACAATGAGCAGTTCTTC. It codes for CASSLMGSYNEQFF. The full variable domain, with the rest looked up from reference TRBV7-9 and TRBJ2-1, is DTGVSQNPRHKITKRGQNVTFRCDPISEHNRLYWYRQTLGQGPEFLTYFQNEAQLEKSRLLSDRFSAERPKGSFSTLEIQRTEQGDSAMYLCASSLMGSYNEQFFGPGTRLTVL.

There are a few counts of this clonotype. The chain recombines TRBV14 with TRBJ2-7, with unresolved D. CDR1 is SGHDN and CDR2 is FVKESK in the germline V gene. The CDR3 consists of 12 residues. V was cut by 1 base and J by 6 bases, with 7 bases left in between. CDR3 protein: CASSQGSLEQYF. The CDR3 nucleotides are TGTGCCAGCAGCCAAGGGTCCCTCGAGCAGTACTTC.

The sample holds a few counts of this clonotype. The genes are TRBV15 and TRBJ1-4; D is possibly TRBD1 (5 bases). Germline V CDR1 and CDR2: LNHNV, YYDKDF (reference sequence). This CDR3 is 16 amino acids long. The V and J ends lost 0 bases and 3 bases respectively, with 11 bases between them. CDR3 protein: CATSRDRGSPNEKLFF. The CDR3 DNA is TGTGCCACCAGCAGAGATCGGGGCAGCCCTAATGAAAAACTGTTTTTT.

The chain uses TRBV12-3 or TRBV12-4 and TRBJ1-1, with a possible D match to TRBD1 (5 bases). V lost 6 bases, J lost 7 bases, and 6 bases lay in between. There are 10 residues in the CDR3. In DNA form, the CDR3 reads TGTGCCAGCAGCCAGGGTGAAGCTTTCTTT. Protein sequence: CASSQGEAFF.

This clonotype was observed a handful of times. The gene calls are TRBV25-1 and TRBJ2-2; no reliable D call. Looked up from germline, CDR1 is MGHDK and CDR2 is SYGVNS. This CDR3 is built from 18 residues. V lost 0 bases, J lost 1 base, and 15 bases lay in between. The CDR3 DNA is TGTGCCAGCAGTGAATATGGTAGGGAAGCGCGGAACACCGGGGAGCTGTTTTTT. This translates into CASSEYGREARNTGELFF.

The CDR3 coding sequence is TGTGCCAGCAGCCAATTAAAGGGGGGGGGCCCCCAAGAGACCCAGTACTTC. Translated, it gives CASSQLKGGGPQETQYF. J is TRBJ2-5 and V is TRBV4-2; D may be TRBD2 (7 bases). The CDR3 length is 17 residues. In germline, CDR1 is LGHNA, CDR2 YNFKEQ. Trimming took 2 bases from V and 1 from J, leaving 17 bases between them.

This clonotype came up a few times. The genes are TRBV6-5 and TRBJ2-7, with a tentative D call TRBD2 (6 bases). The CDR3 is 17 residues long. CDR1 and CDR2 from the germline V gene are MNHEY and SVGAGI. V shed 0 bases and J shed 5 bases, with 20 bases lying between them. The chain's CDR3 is CASSYSGRTPILDEQYF. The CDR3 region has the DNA TGTGCCAGCAGTTACTCTGGGAGGACCCCTATCCTAGACGAGCAGTACTTC.

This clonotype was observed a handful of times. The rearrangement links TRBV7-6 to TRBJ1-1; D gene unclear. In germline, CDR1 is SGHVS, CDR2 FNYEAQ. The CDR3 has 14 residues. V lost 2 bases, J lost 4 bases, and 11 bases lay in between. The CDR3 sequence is CASSLTGRSTEAFF. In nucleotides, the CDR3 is TGTGCCAGCAGCTTAACCGGGCGGTCCACTGAAGCTTTCTTT.

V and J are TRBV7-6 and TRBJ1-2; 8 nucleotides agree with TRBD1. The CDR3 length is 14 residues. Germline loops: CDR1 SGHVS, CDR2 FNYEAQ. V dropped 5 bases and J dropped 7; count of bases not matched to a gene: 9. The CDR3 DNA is TGTGCCAGCAGCCATGGACAGGGCGGTCTTGGCTACACCTTC. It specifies CASSHGQGGLGYTF.

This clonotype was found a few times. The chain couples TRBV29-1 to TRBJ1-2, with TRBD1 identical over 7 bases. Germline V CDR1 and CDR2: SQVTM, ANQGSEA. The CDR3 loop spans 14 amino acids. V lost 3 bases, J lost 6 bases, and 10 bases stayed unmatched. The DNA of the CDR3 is TGCAGCGTTGACGACAGGGCCGCCAACGATGGCTACACCTTC. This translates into CSVDDRAANDGYTF.

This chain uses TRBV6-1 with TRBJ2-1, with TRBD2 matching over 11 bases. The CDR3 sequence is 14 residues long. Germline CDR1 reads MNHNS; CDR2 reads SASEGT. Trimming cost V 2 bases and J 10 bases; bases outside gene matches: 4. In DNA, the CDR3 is TGTGCCAGCAGTGAACTAGCGGGGGGCCCGGAGCAGTTCTTC. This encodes CASSELAGGPEQFF.